The rows below give T cell receptor beta chains drawn from one sample of a study of blood T cell repertoires in COVID-19. Clones were read by immunoSEQ multiplex PCR, and TCRdb kept only the in-frame ones, dropping some. The sample has 35,000 to 50,000 clones, 88% seen once. The sample was peripheral blood. The source is a human donor in a cohort sampled during active COVID-19. CDR3s include the opening cysteine and the closing phenylalanine or tryptophan. Fields, in order: D gene, J gene, V gene, clone size, CDR3 DNA, CDR3 protein. D genes are given only for firm matches. The size of a clone is reported for some rows only, either as once, few or many, or as a class for expanded clones.

D: -; J: TRBJ2-6; V: TRBV6-1; size: -; DNA: TGTGCCAGCAGTGACCGAGCGATTACTGGGGCCAACGTCCTGACTTTC; CDR3: CASSDRAITGANVLTF
D: -; J: TRBJ1-1; V: TRBV6-5; size: -; DNA: TGTGCCAGCAGTTACTCGACAGGCTTGAACACTGAAGCTTTCTTT; CDR3: CASSYSTGLNTEAFF
D: TRBD1; J: TRBJ1-4; V: TRBV3-1/TRBV3-2; size: -; DNA: TGTGCCAGCAGCTCCCAGATCGGGACAGGGGTTGAAAAACTGTTTTTT; CDR3: CASSSQIGTGVEKLFF
D: TRBD2; J: TRBJ2-3; V: TRBV3-1/TRBV3-2; size: medium-sized; DNA: TGTGCCAGCAGCCAAGCCGGGACTAGCGGCACAGATACGCAGTATTTT; CDR3: CASSQAGTSGTDTQYF
D: TRBD1; J: TRBJ2-3; V: TRBV5-1; size: -; DNA: TGCGCCAGCAGCCAAGGACAGGGGACAGATACGCAGTATTTT; CDR3: CASSQGQGTDTQYF
D: TRBD1; J: TRBJ2-5; V: TRBV19; size: -; DNA: TGTGCCAGTAGTCCCGACGGGACAGCTCAAGAGACCCAGTACTTC; CDR3: CASSPDGTAQETQYF
D: -; J: TRBJ2-2; V: TRBV4-1; size: -; DNA: TGCGCCAGCAGCCAAGGACGGGCGGGGGCGATTACCGGGGAGCTGTTTTTT; CDR3: CASSQGRAGAITGELFF
D: -; J: TRBJ1-1; V: TRBV7-2; size: -; DNA: TGTGCCAGCAGCTTCCTATCGACAGCACTTGGGGTAGGCACTGAAGCTTTCTTT; CDR3: CASSFLSTALGVGTEAFF
D: -; J: TRBJ2-3; V: TRBV9; size: -; DNA: TGTGCCAGCAGCGTAGCAGGCGACCCAAATACGCAGTATTTT; CDR3: CASSVAGDPNTQYF
D: -; J: TRBJ1-1; V: TRBV19; size: -; DNA: TGTGCCAGTAGCCCTTCAGGGACTAACACTGAAGCTTTCTTT; CDR3: CASSPSGTNTEAFF
D: -; J: TRBJ1-6; V: TRBV9; size: -; DNA: TGTGCCAGCAGCGTAGGTGGACAGTCCAATTCACCCCTCCACTTT; CDR3: CASSVGGQSNSPLHF
D: -; J: TRBJ2-7; V: TRBV19; size: -; DNA: TGTGCCAGTAGATGGGGCCGGGACATGTACTTC; CDR3: CASRWGRDMYF
D: -; J: TRBJ1-3; V: TRBV18; size: once; DNA: TGTGCCAGCTCACCGGTTACAGGGCGCTCTGGAAACACCATATATTTT; CDR3: CASSPVTGRSGNTIYF
D: TRBD2; J: TRBJ2-1; V: TRBV6-6; size: -; DNA: TGTGCCAGCAGCCTAGCGGGGGCCGGGAATGAGCAGTTCTTC; CDR3: CASSLAGAGNEQFF
D: -; J: TRBJ2-2; V: TRBV7-2; size: -; DNA: TGTGCCAGCAGCTTAGTCGGGATTTCGAACACCGGGGAGCTGTTTTTT; CDR3: CASSLVGISNTGELFF
D: -; J: TRBJ2-3; V: TRBV18; size: -; DNA: TGTGCCAGCTCACTCATGTCCACTAGCACAGATACGCAGTATTTT; CDR3: CASSLMSTSTDTQYF
D: -; J: TRBJ1-2; V: TRBV19; size: once; DNA: TGTGCCAGTAGTAGGGACGGACTACTTCGAGGCTACACCTTC; CDR3: CASSRDGLLRGYTF
D: TRBD2; J: TRBJ2-5; V: TRBV19; size: -; DNA: TGTGCCAGTAGGCGGGGGGCGGGATGGTCGGAGACCCAGTACTTC; CDR3: CASRRGAGWSETQYF
D: -; J: TRBJ1-5; V: TRBV7-2; size: -; DNA: TGTGCCAGCAGCTTAGACAGTCGCTACAATCAGCCCCAGCATTTT; CDR3: CASSLDSRYNQPQHF
D: -; J: TRBJ1-2; V: TRBV5-4; size: -; DNA: TGTGCCAGCAGCCTGGGAGGGGACTATGGCTACATCTTC; CDR3: CASSLGGDYGYIF
D: TRBD1; J: TRBJ1-1; V: TRBV7-2; size: -; DNA: TGTGCCAGCAGCTTAGCAGGGGGCCTCACTGAAGCTTTCTTT; CDR3: CASSLAGGLTEAFF
D: TRBD2; J: TRBJ2-4; V: TRBV2; size: -; DNA: TGTGCCAGCAGTGAAGGACTAGCGGGGCACGATATAGCCAAAAACATTCAGTACTTC; CDR3: CASSEGLAGHDIAKNIQYF
D: TRBD2; J: TRBJ2-2; V: TRBV2; size: -; DNA: TGTGCCAGCAGCCCCACTAGCGGGAGGAACACCGGGGAGCTGTTTTTT; CDR3: CASSPTSGRNTGELFF
D: TRBD2; J: TRBJ2-3; V: TRBV5-1; size: -; DNA: TGCGCCAGCAGCTTGGTAGCGGGGGGTACAGATACGCAGTATTTT; CDR3: CASSLVAGGTDTQYF